The source of this T cell receptor beta chain is a study of blood T cells in healthy people across ages (dated by TCRdb to about 2015). For context, the study as a whole: In model experiments, template switching captured about one uniquely barcoded TCR beta cDNA molecule for every two T cells. The study measured age-related changes in TCR beta repertoire diversity using deep sequencing normalized with unique cDNA molecular identifiers. The donors were split into four age groups: young (average approximately 16 years), middle-aged (nearly 40), aged (62) and long-lived (approximately 80). Donors of different ages were randomly distributed across sequencing lanes to avoid experimental bias. For two donors (one aged 18 to 30 and one aged 80 or older), the study analyzed two additional independent replicas of 1 million unique cDNA reads from the same blood draw. What the authors observed across the whole study: Compared with the aged group, the long-lived group had more naive CD4+ T cells, fewer expanded clones and increased TCR diversity, a pattern suggesting age selection. The CMV infection status of donors was not known, potentially confounding age-related changes in expanded clonotypes. Since profiling was done on bulk unsorted PBMCs, naive and antigen-experienced compartments could not be conclusively compared. A strong correlation was found between observed TCR beta diversity and the percentage of naive T cells measured by flow cytometry. Observed TCR beta diversity per million T cells fell roughly linearly with age, and a significant reduction was already apparent by age roughly 40. Estimates of total diversity based on one million sequenced T cells were regarded as lower bounds and as underestimates.

The donors were roughly 39 Caucasian individuals from Russia, aged 6 to 90 years, who were systemically healthy. Ten milliliters of peripheral blood were drawn from each donor into EDTA-treated Vacutainer tubes. Ficoll-Paque density-gradient centrifugation was used to isolate PBMCs, with at least 6.5 million obtained per sample. Trizol reagent was used to extract total RNA from PBMCs, with at least 5.5 micrograms per sample. The percentages of naive CD45RAhigh/CD27high T cells were determined by flow cytometry on a PBMC aliquot from every donor. To prepare the library, 5' RACE was applied. Sequencing took place on an Illumina HiSeq 2500. A second PCR of about 6 to 12 cycles was run with a J-beta primer mix and a sample-barcoded 5' primer. A unique molecular identifier was introduced onto each TCR beta cDNA molecule by a template-switch 5' adaptor carrying 12 random nucleotides. Each sample yielded at least 3 million CDR3-containing paired-end reads. First-strand cDNA synthesis was performed from all RNA using the Mint cDNA synthesis kit, with priming by a TRBC-specific oligonucleotide. Following uracil-DNA glycosylase treatment, a first 18-cycle PCR with universal primers M1SS and BC2_uni_R was performed on all cDNA. As for the original processing: Each sample was normalized by randomly selecting 1 million high-quality reads, each carrying a distinct molecular identifier. Reads with shared molecular identifiers were discarded instead of being binned into consensus sequences. MiTCR, with a Q25 quality threshold and the strictest error-elimination algorithm, was used for CDR3 identification, clonotype clustering and error correction. A nonparametric unseen species model with Euler transformation was used to estimate a lower bound on total TCR beta diversity. TCRdb handled the public reads itself, with Q25 trimming in fastp and clone calling in MiXCR, and kept productive beta chains. For every CDR3 protein sequence, its rows merge into one entry that carries the most common genes and DNA. Clone size and V and J calls follow TCRdb, not the original study. The sample table records about 750,000 distinct CDR3 sequences; approximately 53% of these occur just once. The ten largest clones add up to around 40% of the sample.

Points on this clonotype: Its antigen is unknown. Base qualities are not at hand, and no much larger clone is one base apart.

Trimming accounts for 4 bases at V and 4 bases at J, while the number of junction bases matched to no gene is 10. Counted from cysteine to phenylalanine, this CDR3 has 18 amino acids. The kept DNA is CDR3 alone, 54 bases in frame from the first base. The germline V gene gives CDR1 as MGHRA and CDR2 as YSYEKL. The receptor was isolated from a man older than 75 in good health. Sequencing used blood. The chain is made from TRBV4-1 and TRBJ2-3; 14 bases in between match TRBD2. The nucleotide sequence is TGCGCCAGCAGCCGCAGCCCGGGGACTAGCGGGAGCGCAGATACGCAGTATTTT. It translates as CASSRSPGTSGSADTQYF.